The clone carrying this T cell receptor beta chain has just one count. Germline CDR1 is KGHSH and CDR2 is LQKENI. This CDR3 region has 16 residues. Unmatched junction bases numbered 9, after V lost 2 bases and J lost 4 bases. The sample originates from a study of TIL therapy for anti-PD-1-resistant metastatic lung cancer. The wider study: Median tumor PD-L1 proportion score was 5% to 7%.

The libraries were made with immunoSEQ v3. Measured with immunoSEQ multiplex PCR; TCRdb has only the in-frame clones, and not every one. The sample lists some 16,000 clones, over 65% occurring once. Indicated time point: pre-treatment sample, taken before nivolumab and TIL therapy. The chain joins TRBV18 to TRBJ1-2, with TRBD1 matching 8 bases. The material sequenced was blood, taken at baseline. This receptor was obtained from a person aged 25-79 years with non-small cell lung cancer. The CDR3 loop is CASSPTGTGQGYGYTF. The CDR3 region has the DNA TGTGCCAGCTCACCAACTGGGACAGGCCAGGGCTATGGCTACACCTTC.